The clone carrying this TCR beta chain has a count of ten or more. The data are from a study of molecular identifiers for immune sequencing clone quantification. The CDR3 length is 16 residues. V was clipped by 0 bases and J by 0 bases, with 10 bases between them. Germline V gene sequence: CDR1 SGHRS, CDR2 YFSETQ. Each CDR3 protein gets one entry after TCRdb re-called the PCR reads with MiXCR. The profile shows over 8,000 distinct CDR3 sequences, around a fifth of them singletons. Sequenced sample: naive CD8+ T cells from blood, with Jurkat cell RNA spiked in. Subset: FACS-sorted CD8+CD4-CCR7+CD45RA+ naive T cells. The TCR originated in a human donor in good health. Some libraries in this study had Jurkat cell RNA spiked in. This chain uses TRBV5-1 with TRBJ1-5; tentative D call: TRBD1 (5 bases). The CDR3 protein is CASSLGGDGSNQPQHF. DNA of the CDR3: TGCGCCAGCAGCTTGGGAGGGGACGGTAGCAATCAGCCCCAGCATTTT.